This entry concerns a single T cell receptor beta chain. Its matching antigen is unknown. This CDR3 region has 13 residues. V was trimmed by 1 base and J by 8 bases, leaving 8 bases between them. The germline V gene has CDR1 SGHDN and CDR2 FVKESK. The sample belongs to a study of T cell responses to AZD1222 COVID-19 vaccine. Some clones are missing from TCRdb's copy, which holds only in-frame ones; the method was immunoSEQ multiplex PCR. The sample has 140,000 or so clones; under 95% are singletons. Regarding the study as a whole: Possibly, clonal diversity was underestimated; donors were largely white British and included more females. Vaccine-related CD4 TCRs covered spike, predominating at 160-218 and 743-854. Repertoire sampling occurred only after the peak T cell response. The study reported that nearly half of spike-specific TCRs target unmutated variant regions.

Sequenced here: peripheral blood, sampled on day 0 of AZD1222 vaccination. The clonotype comes from an adult in good health. The chain couples TRBV14 to TRBJ1-4; D not certain. The DNA of the CDR3 is TGTGCCAGCAGCCAAGGGACTTACGAAAAACTGTTTTTT. Its translation: CASSQGTYEKLFF.